These T cell receptor beta chains were read from a single sample in a study of blood T cell repertoires in COVID-19. Profiled with immunoSEQ multiplex PCR; TCRdb holds only in-frame clones, not every one. This sample has more than 85,000 clones, with roughly 88% found just once. The sample was peripheral blood. The receptor source for this set is a woman aged 55-69 years with acute or convalescent COVID-19. Both conserved end residues are part of each CDR3. Each record gives: D gene, clone size, J gene, V gene, CDR3 protein, CDR3 DNA. A D gene is named only where the DNA matches it firmly. Clone size is given for some rows only: seen once, a few or many times, or a class if the clone is expanded.

TRBD1,once,TRBJ2-3,TRBV27,CASSSGTGSSDTQYF,TGTGCCAGCAGTTCGGGGACAGGGAGTAGCGATACGCAGTATTTT
NA,NA,TRBJ1-4,TRBV4-1,CASTQGTREGEKLFF,TGCGCCAGCACCCAGGGGACAAGGGAAGGTGAAAAACTGTTTTTT
NA,NA,TRBJ2-3,TRBV7-9,CASSLARHSTDTQYF,TGTGCCAGCAGCTTAGCGCGGCACTCGACAGATACGCAGTATTTT
TRBD2,NA,TRBJ2-3,TRBV5-1,CASSLGASGFTDTQYF,TGCGCCAGCAGCTTGGGAGCTAGCGGGTTTACAGATACGCAGTATTTT
NA,NA,TRBJ2-4,TRBV4-1,CASSQDPGDIQYF,TGCGCCAGCAGCCAAGATCCCGGGGACATTCAGTACTTC
TRBD1,NA,TRBJ2-3,TRBV11-2,CASSFDATPGQYPDTQYF,TGTGCCAGCAGCTTTGACGCCACCCCGGGACAGTATCCGGATACGCAGTATTTT
NA,NA,TRBJ1-1,TRBV9,CASSVGDFPRGTEAFF,TGTGCCAGCAGCGTAGGCGACTTCCCTCGTGGCACTGAAGCTTTCTTT
NA,NA,TRBJ2-1,TRBV9,CASSEGGAPGSYNEQFF,TGTGCCAGCAGCGAGGGGGGGGCCCCTGGCTCCTACAATGAGCAGTTCTTC
TRBD1,NA,TRBJ1-5,TRBV19,CASMGQFNQPQHF,TGTGCCAGTATGGGACAGTTCAATCAGCCCCAGCATTTT
NA,NA,TRBJ1-2,TRBV6-1,CASSEEGLGYGYTF,TGTGCCAGCAGTGAGGAGGGACTTGGCTATGGCTACACCTTC
NA,NA,TRBJ1-2,TRBV2,CASSEFGGQGPYGYTF,TGTGCCAGCAGTGAATTCGGGGGGCAGGGGCCCTATGGCTACACCTTC
NA,NA,TRBJ2-2,TRBV14,CASSQDLVGAGELFF,TGTGCCAGCAGCCAAGATCTAGTTGGTGCCGGGGAGCTGTTTTTT
NA,NA,TRBJ1-1,TRBV5-1,CASSLGTGLNTEAFF,TGCGCCAGCAGCTTGGGAACAGGACTGAACACTGAAGCTTTCTTT
TRBD1,once,TRBJ2-7,TRBV15,CATSIDRVRQYF,TGTGCCACCAGCATCGACAGGGTGCGGCAGTACTTC
NA,NA,TRBJ2-1,TRBV18,CASSPPLRSDIINEQFF,TGTGCCAGCTCACCACCATTGCGGTCCGATATCATCAATGAGCAGTTCTTC
NA,NA,TRBJ1-6,TRBV28,CASRSPLGGLAANSPLHF,TGTGCCAGCAGGTCTCCTTTGGGGGGGCTCGCCGCAAATTCACCCCTCCACTTT
NA,once,TRBJ1-1,TRBV29-1,CSVDPHTEAFF,TGCAGCGTTGATCCTCACACTGAAGCTTTCTTT
NA,NA,TRBJ1-3,TRBV4-1,CASSQAERGRNTIYF,TGCGCCAGCAGCCAAGCAGAAAGGGGTAGAAACACCATATATTTT
NA,NA,TRBJ2-2,TRBV9,CASSVVPGVDTGELFF,TGTGCCAGCAGCGTAGTTCCCGGGGTTGACACCGGGGAGCTGTTTTTT
TRBD1,NA,TRBJ1-1,TRBV28,CASSLGQMNTEAFF,TGTGCCAGCAGTTTGGGACAGATGAACACTGAAGCTTTCTTT
TRBD2,NA,TRBJ2-1,TRBV9,CASSVDPAGALPREQFF,TGTGCCAGCAGCGTAGATCCAGCGGGAGCGTTGCCGCGAGAGCAGTTCTTC
TRBD1,NA,TRBJ1-1,TRBV18,CASSSTGGNTEAFF,TGTGCCAGCTCATCGACAGGGGGGAACACTGAAGCTTTCTTT
TRBD1,NA,TRBJ1-2,TRBV30,CAWRSQGVYGYTF,TGTGCCTGGAGGTCTCAGGGGGTGTATGGCTACACCTTC
NA,NA,TRBJ1-5,TRBV19,CASSIRGDQPQHF,TGTGCCAGTAGTATTCGTGGAGATCAGCCCCAGCATTTT
NA,NA,TRBJ1-2,TRBV11-3,CASSFATGTYGYTF,TGTGCCAGCAGCTTCGCGACGGGTACCTATGGCTACACCTTC
TRBD2,NA,TRBJ2-5,TRBV5-1,CASSLVGTSGQETQYF,TGCGCCAGCAGCTTGGTAGGGACTAGCGGACAAGAGACCCAGTACTTC
NA,NA,TRBJ2-7,TRBV7-2,CASSLVSGGRYEQYF,TGTGCCAGCAGCTTAGTTAGCGGAGGCCGCTACGAGCAGTACTTC
NA,NA,TRBJ2-7,TRBV6-5,CASSYSFVGGYEQYF,TGTGCCAGCAGTTACTCGTTTGTGGGGGGCTACGAGCAGTACTTC
TRBD1,NA,TRBJ1-5,TRBV7-2,CASTTGGVQPQHF,TGTGCCAGCACAACAGGGGGGGTTCAGCCCCAGCATTTT
NA,NA,TRBJ1-2,TRBV19,CATRRINYGYTF,TGTGCCACTCGCAGGATAAACTATGGCTACACCTTC
TRBD2,NA,TRBJ2-1,TRBV20-1,CSASIGRAGNEQFF,TGCAGTGCTAGTATCGGGAGGGCCGGGAATGAGCAGTTCTTC
TRBD2,few,TRBJ2-1,TRBV30,CAWSLREGRDEQFF,TGTGCCTGGAGTCTGCGGGAGGGCCGCGATGAGCAGTTCTTC
NA,NA,TRBJ2-5,TRBV19,CASSLGSSETQYF,TGTGCCAGTAGTCTAGGGAGTTCAGAGACCCAGTACTTC
TRBD2,NA,TRBJ2-2,TRBV5-1,CASSLRLAGGGTGELFF,TGCGCCAGCAGCTTAAGGCTAGCGGGAGGAGGTACCGGGGAGCTGTTTTTT
TRBD2,NA,TRBJ2-7,TRBV14,CASSLALGLAGYEQYF,TGTGCCAGCAGCCTCGCTCTGGGACTAGCGGGATACGAGCAGTACTTC
NA,NA,TRBJ2-1,TRBV2,CASTLRDLPYNEQFF,TGTGCCAGCACCCTCCGGGACTTACCCTACAATGAGCAGTTCTTC